These 15 T cell receptor beta chains originate from one sample sequenced in a study of blood T cells in healthy people across ages. A second PCR of roughly 7 to 11 cycles used a sample-barcoded 5' primer and a J-beta primer mix. MiXCR was run by TCRdb on the 5' RACE reads, yielding one entry per CDR3 protein. The data contain 650,000 to 900,000 distinct CDR3 sequences, 62% of them singletons. Sequenced: blood. The receptors originated from a man between 25 and 39 years old in good health.

The chain joins TRBV4-2 to TRBJ2-7; possible D gene TRBD1, 7 bases. V lost 3 bases and J 3 bases, leaving 15 bases between the germline ends. This CDR3 is built from 15 residues. Germline CDR1 is LGHNA and CDR2 is YNFKEQ. CDR3 sequence: CASSQSTGDFYEQYF. CDR3 nucleotide sequence: TGTGCCAGCAGCCAGTCCACAGGGGACTTCTACGAGCAGTACTTC.

This clonotype has more than one count but fewer than ten. CDR3 DNA sequence: TGTGCCAGCAGCCAGCGGGGTAGCGTCGATGGGGAGACCCAGTACTTC. Its protein is CASSQRGSVDGETQYF. The V call is TRBV28, the J call TRBJ2-5; TRBD2 matches at 7 bases. CDR3 length: 16 amino acids. Germline loops: CDR1 MDHEN, CDR2 SYDVKM. Trimming cost V 6 bases and J 5 bases; bases outside gene matches: 15. Supplemented by reference TRBV28 and TRBJ2-5, the full variable domain reads DVKVTQSSRYLVKRTGEKVFLECVQDMDHENMFWYRQDPGLGLRLIYFSYDVKMKEKGDIPEGYSVSREKKERFSLILESASTNQTSMYLCASSQRGSVDGETQYFGPGTRLLVL.

Remarks on this clonotype: At one of its ends the junction is not consistent with the germline gene, which may arise from a read error. J is TRBJ1-2 and V is TRBV9; TRBD1 matches 7 bases. There are 15 residues in the CDR3. The germline V gene has CDR1 SGDLS and CDR2 YYNGEE. CDR3 DNA sequence: TGTGCCTGCAGCGGGGGGACAGCAACTAACTATGGCTACACCTTC. Protein product: CACSGGTATNYGYTF.

The chain is built from TRBV21-1 and TRBJ1-4; the table's D call of TRBD1 was not tested on the DNA. TRBV21-1 is noted as a pseudogene. The CDR3 contains 16 residues. CDR3 sequence reads: CASSRKGGGTGEKLFF. The CDR3 region has the DNA TGTGCCAGCAGCCGAAAAGGCGGGGGGACGGGTGAAAAACTGTTTTTT.

The chain recombines TRBV4-1 with TRBJ1-2, with D maybe TRBD1 (6 bases). The CDR3 loop spans 16 amino acids. Germline values: CDR1 MGHRA, CDR2 YSYEKL. Trimming pared 1 base from V and 3 bases from J, leaving 15 bases between. CDR3 DNA sequence: TGCGCCAGCAGCCAAGTGCTTGCGAGGACAGACTATGGCTACACCTTC. It is translated as CASSQVLARTDYGYTF.

The DNA of the CDR3 is TGTGCCAGCAGTCGCCTAGCGGGGCCCCTCGGATACAATGAGCAGTTCTTC. It is translated as CASSRLAGPLGYNEQFF. The chain links TRBV27 to TRBJ2-1; 9 bases match TRBD2. Germline V CDR1 and CDR2: MNHEY, SMNVEV (reference sequence). V lost 5 bases and J lost 4; bases outside the gene matches: 12. The CDR3 is 17 amino acids.

This clonotype was found a few times. The rearrangement links TRBV3-1 to TRBJ2-1, with D hard to call. Trimming removed 4 bases at V and 7 bases at J, with 11 bases between. Germline V gene lookup returns CDR1 LGHDT and CDR2 YNNKEL (reference sequence). The CDR3 totals 13 residues. The CDR3 spells CASSRNTANEQFF. CDR3 nucleotides: TGTGCCAGCAGCCGAAACACGGCAAATGAGCAGTTCTTC.

V is TRBV7-2 and J is TRBJ2-5, with TRBD2 matching 7 bases. This CDR3 has 17 amino acids. CDR1 and CDR2 (germline): SGHTA, FQGNSA. With 1 base clipped from V and 2 bases from J, the junction kept 10 bases outside the gene matches. The CDR3 spells CASSLVSGRVIQETQYF. The CDR3 nucleotides read TGTGCCAGCAGCTTAGTTAGCGGGCGTGTAATACAAGAGACCCAGTACTTC.

The chain recombines TRBV12-3 or TRBV12-4 with TRBJ2-7; a weak D match, TRBD2 (5 bases). CDR3 length equals 14 residues. Trimming pared 1 base from V and 5 bases from J, leaving 12 bases between. CDR3 nucleotides: TGTGCCAGCAGTTTAGTTCCCGGAGGAAACGAGCAGTACTTC. Translation gives CASSLVPGGNEQYF.

This clonotype was detected only a few times. This sequence joins TRBV6-5 and TRBJ2-3; 8 bases fit TRBD2. The junction had 11 bases not matched to a gene; V was cut back by 6 bases and J by 6 bases. The CDR3 is made up of 15 amino acids. Germline-derived CDR1 and CDR2 are MNHEY and SVGAGI. The CDR3 sequence: CASSPVVSGADTQYF. CDR3 coding DNA: TGTGCCAGCAGCCCGGTGGTTAGCGGGGCTGATACGCAGTATTTT.

The chain carries TRBV7-2 and TRBJ2-4, with TRBD1 as a possible D gene (5 bases). Near its end, the DNA agrees better with TRBJ2-7, so the J call may be wrong. The CDR3 has 15 residues. CDR1 is SGHTA, CDR2 FQGNSA, per germline. CDR3 in amino acids: CASSLDWGRAGEQYF. The CDR3 bases are TGTGCCAGCAGCTTAGATTGGGGCAGGGCAGGCGAGCAGTACTTC.

The chain links TRBV5-1 to TRBJ2-7; D may be TRBD1 or TRBD2 (7 bases each). V gave up 0 bases and J gave up 4 bases, with 14 bases separating them. The CDR3 length is 15 residues. The V gene's germline CDR1 is SGHRS and CDR2 YFSETQ. The CDR3, as DNA: TGCGCCAGCAGCTTGGAGCCAGGGGGGGCTTACGAGCAGTACTTC. This codes for CASSLEPGGAYEQYF. Together with reference TRBV5-1 and TRBJ2-7, the CDR3 gives the full variable domain: KAGVTQTPRYLIKTRGQQVTLSCSPISGHRSVSWYQQTPGQGLQFLFEYFSETQRNKGNFPGRFSGRQFSNSRSEMNVSTLELGDSALYLCASSLEPGGAYEQYFGPGTRLTVT.

The CDR3 loop reads CASRPTRESYEQYF. For the CDR3, the DNA is TGTGCCAGCAGACCCACTAGGGAAAGTTACGAGCAGTACTTC. V gene TRBV4-2 combines with J gene TRBJ2-4, with D possibly TRBD2 on 5 matching bases. The J call may be faulty, since TRBJ2-7 better matches the DNA end. The CDR3 covers 14 residues. Germline CDR1 is LGHNA and CDR2 is YNFKEQ.

J is TRBJ2-7 and V is TRBV20-1; D not certain. From germline, CDR1 is DFQATT and CDR2 SNEGSKA (reference sequence). The CDR3 runs 15 residues. V lost 6 bases and J 7 bases, leaving 25 bases between the germline ends. The CDR3 spells CSAPTFGPHQNEQYF. The DNA of the CDR3 is TGCAGTGCCCCGACTTTCGGACCCCATCAGAATGAGCAGTACTTC.

The CDR3 is CATSRGKVTSTDTQYF. CDR3 nucleotide sequence: TGTGCCACCAGCAGAGGGAAGGTTACTAGCACAGATACGCAGTATTTT. The chain links TRBV15 to TRBJ2-3; no definite D call. The length of the CDR3 is 16 residues. Germline CDR1 LNHNV, CDR2 YYDKDF (reference sequence). V lost 1 base and J 0 bases, leaving 11 bases between the germline ends.